A single sample is the source of the 20 T cell receptor beta chains below, sequenced in a study of T cell responses to AZD1222 COVID-19 vaccine. The method was immunoSEQ multiplex PCR; TCRdb's version includes in-frame clones alone and lacks a portion of them. The table shows 120,000 to 150,000 clones, with roughly 87% occurring only once. The source was peripheral blood, collected 28 days after the second AZD1222 dose. These receptors all stem from an adult who received the AZD1222 COVID-19 vaccine.

In its sample, this clone was seen once. The chain has TRBV10-3 and TRBJ1-2, with 8 bases aligning to TRBD1. V dropped 6 bases and J dropped 8; count of bases not matched to a gene: 11. The CDR3 runs 14 residues. Germline-derived CDR1 and CDR2 are ENHRY and SYGVKD. Here the CDR3 reads CAISGQGRIGGYTF. CDR3 coding DNA: TGTGCCATCAGCGGACAGGGACGTATCGGAGGCTACACCTTC.

The chain links TRBV6-2 or TRBV6-3 to TRBJ1-1; D gene unclear. Between the trimmed V and J ends, which lost 0 bases and 0 bases, there was a span of 14 bases. The CDR3 loop spans 17 amino acids. The V gene's germline CDR1 is MNHEY and CDR2 SVGEGT. In DNA form, the CDR3 reads TGTGCCAGCAGTTACTCGTCGTCGTTTATGGTGAACACTGAAGCTTTCTTT. Its translation: CASSYSSSFMVNTEAFF.

The gene calls are TRBV30 and TRBJ1-4, with D perhaps TRBD1 (5 bases). The CDR3 totals 14 residues. The germline V gene has CDR1 GTSNPN and CDR2 SVGIG (reference sequence). The V end lost 0 bases, the J end lost 8 bases, and 13 bases lay between the germline ends. In nucleotides, the CDR3 is TGTGCCTGGAGTGTAGGGCAGGGAGGGGAAAAACTGTTTTTT. The encoded protein is CAWSVGQGGEKLFF.

The chain joins TRBV4-3 to TRBJ1-2, with D possibly being TRBD1 (5 bases). CDR1 is LGHNA, CDR2 YSLEER, per germline. The CDR3 extends over 17 amino acids. V was trimmed by 2 bases and J by 5 bases, leaving 21 bases between them. CDR3 in amino acids: CASSQSLLGLSGYGYTF. In DNA form, the CDR3 reads TGCGCCAGCAGCCAATCCCTTTTGGGGCTATCGGGTTATGGCTACACCTTC.

V usage is TRBV10-2 and J usage is TRBJ1-2; D remains ambiguous. CDR1 and CDR2 (germline): WSHSY, SAAADI. The length of the CDR3 is 13 residues. Trimming stripped 4 bases from V and 4 bases from J, with 10 bases between. The CDR3 region is CASSATGPYGYTF. CDR3 sequence (DNA): TGCGCCAGCAGTGCCACTGGGCCCTATGGCTACACCTTC.

This chain's CDR3 is CATSDASGSTNEKLFF. The DNA for the CDR3 is TGTGCCACCAGTGATGCCTCCGGGTCAACTAATGAAAAACTGTTTTTT. The chain uses TRBV24-1 and TRBJ1-4, with D hard to call. CDR1 and CDR2 from the germline V gene are KGHDR and SFDVKD. V dropped 3 bases and J dropped 0 bases, with 10 bases sitting between them. The CDR3 length is 16 residues.

This chain uses TRBV19 with TRBJ2-7; D gene unclear. The CDR3 extends over 14 amino acids. Germline CDR1 LNHDA, CDR2 SQIVND (reference sequence). V dropped 8 bases and J dropped 3 bases, with 17 bases sitting between them. The CDR3 reads CASQPSGTDYEQYF. The CDR3 bases are TGTGCCAGTCAACCCTCCGGAACAGACTACGAGCAGTACTTC.

The CDR3 DNA sequence: TGTGCCAGCAGCTCAGGCGGCGAGCAGTACTTC. Its protein is CASSSGGEQYF. V and J are TRBV5-6 and TRBJ2-7; D is uncertain. CDR3 length: 11 residues. The germline V gene has CDR1 SGHDT and CDR2 YYEEEE. Trimming shortened V by 3 bases and J by 6 bases, and 7 bases separated the two germline ends.

This clone was seen a single time. The V and J genes are TRBV2 and TRBJ1-2, with D tentatively TRBD1 (5 bases). Trimming shortened V by 9 bases and J by 4 bases, and 18 bases separated the two germline ends. Germline CDR1 is SNHLY and CDR2 is FYNNEI. This CDR3 has 14 amino acids. As DNA, the CDR3 is TGTGCCAGACGGGACGCCTCCTCTCGCTATGGCTACACCTTC. Protein sequence: CARRDASSRYGYTF.

This clone was seen once. The rearrangement joins TRBV5-6 to TRBJ2-7; 11 nucleotides agree with TRBD2. Looked up from germline, CDR1 is SGHDT and CDR2 is YYEEEE. Trimming removed 5 bases from V and 5 bases from J; junction bases left unmatched: 6. CDR3 length equals 14 residues. In DNA form, the CDR3 reads TGTGCCAGCAGAGTAGCGGGAGGGGTCAACGAGCAGTACTTC. The encoded protein is CASRVAGGVNEQYF.

The J gene is TRBJ1-1, the V gene TRBV4-1; a possible D gene is TRBD1 (5 bases). The CDR3 sequence is 18 residues long. The V gene lost 1 base and the J gene lost 0 bases, with 18 bases spanning the gap. The V gene's germline CDR1 is MGHRA and CDR2 YSYEKL. The CDR3 sequence: CASSQVGHPTVMNTEAFF. The CDR3 nucleotides are TGCGCCAGCAGCCAAGTCGGACACCCGACAGTAATGAACACTGAAGCTTTCTTT.

The chain couples TRBV6-5 to TRBJ1-2; perhaps TRBD1 as D (6 bases). This CDR3 contains 15 residues. The ends were cut back, 5 bases at V and 2 bases at J, with 15 bases in the middle. Germline assignment: CDR1 MNHEY and CDR2 SVGAGI. CDR3 in amino acids: CASSRKTGGNYGYTF. CDR3 sequence (DNA): TGTGCCAGCAGTCGAAAGACAGGCGGAAACTATGGCTACACCTTC.

This chain connects TRBV19 to TRBJ1-4, with TRBD1 matching 8 bases. Trimming removed 6 bases from V and 0 bases from J; junction bases left unmatched: 0. The CDR3 totals 14 residues. Per the germline V gene, CDR1 is LNHDA and CDR2 is SQIVND (reference sequence). The CDR3 bases are TGTGCCAGTAGGGACAGGGCAACTAATGAAAAACTGTTTTTT. Protein: CASRDRATNEKLFF. The full variable domain, with the rest looked up from reference TRBV19 and TRBJ1-4, is DGGITQSPKYLFRKEGQNVTLSCEQNLNHDAMYWYRQDPGQGLRLIYYSQIVNDFQKGDIAEGYSVSREKKESFPLTVTSAQKNPTAFYLCASRDRATNEKLFFGSGTQLSVL.

The genes are TRBV27 and TRBJ2-7; TRBD1 or TRBD2 may be the D gene (6 bases each). Deletions cut 7 bases from V and 5 bases from J, with 18 bases between. The CDR3 consists of 14 residues. Germline CDR1 and CDR2: MNHEY and SMNVEV (reference sequence). CDR3 residues: CASTPGGVRDEQYF. For the CDR3, the DNA is TGTGCCAGCACCCCCGGGGGCGTTCGCGACGAGCAGTACTTC.

The chain carries TRBV5-5 and TRBJ2-7; 7 nucleotides match TRBD1. The V gene end was trimmed by 4 bases and the J gene end by 0 bases; junction bases not matched to a gene: 4. This CDR3 spans 14 amino acids. From germline, CDR1 is SGHKS and CDR2 YYEKEE (reference sequence). CDR3 protein: CASSRQGDSYEQYF. In nucleotides, the CDR3 is TGTGCCAGCAGCAGGCAGGGGGACTCCTACGAGCAGTACTTC.

Worth noting for this clone: Relative to the germline gene, one junction end is altered; a read error may explain this. The J gene is TRBJ1-1, the V gene TRBV6-5, with D perhaps matching TRBD1 (5 bases). The CDR3 has 14 residues. The germline gives CDR1 MNHEY, CDR2 SVGAGI. CDR3 sequence reads: CAGSLGRAFSEAFF. In nucleotides, the CDR3 is TGTGCCGGCAGTTTGGGCAGGGCGTTTTCTGAAGCTTTCTTT.

V and J are TRBV28 and TRBJ2-2; 10 bases agree with TRBD1. After removal of 3 bases from V and 3 bases from J, the junction contained 7 bases not matched to a gene. Germline CDR1 is MDHEN and CDR2 is SYDVKM. CDR3 length equals 17 residues. As DNA, the CDR3 is TGTGCCAGCAGTTTTTGGGGACAGGGGTTCCACACCGGGGAGCTGTTTTTT. Translation gives CASSFWGQGFHTGELFF.

This clone was picked up one time. This sequence joins TRBV4-1 and TRBJ2-7, with 9 positions matching TRBD1. Germline assignment: CDR1 MGHRA and CDR2 YSYEKL. This CDR3 comprises 14 residues. The V segment lost 2 bases and the J segment 3 bases; nucleotides outside the gene matches: 2. CDR3 sequence reads: CASSQRTGDYEQYF. Written as DNA, the CDR3 is TGCGCCAGCAGCCAACGGACAGGGGACTACGAGCAGTACTTC.

The chain links TRBV2 to TRBJ1-1; D unresolved. Looked up from germline, CDR1 is SNHLY and CDR2 is FYNNEI. V lost 3 bases and J 0 bases, leaving 11 bases between the germline ends. The CDR3 spans 15 residues. The CDR3 bases are TGTGCCAGCAGTGAGAGTGGGAGGGTGAACACTGAAGCTTTCTTT. It is translated as CASSESGRVNTEAFF.

The genes are TRBV19 and TRBJ1-5; tentative D call: TRBD1 (6 bases). The CDR3 covers 15 residues. Deletions cut 1 base from V and 6 bases from J, with 13 bases between. Germline V gives CDR1 LNHDA, CDR2 SQIVND (reference sequence). CDR3 sequence reads: CASSIGGRGGQPQHF. Here the CDR3 DNA reads TGTGCCAGTAGTATAGGGGGCAGGGGAGGTCAGCCCCAGCATTTT.